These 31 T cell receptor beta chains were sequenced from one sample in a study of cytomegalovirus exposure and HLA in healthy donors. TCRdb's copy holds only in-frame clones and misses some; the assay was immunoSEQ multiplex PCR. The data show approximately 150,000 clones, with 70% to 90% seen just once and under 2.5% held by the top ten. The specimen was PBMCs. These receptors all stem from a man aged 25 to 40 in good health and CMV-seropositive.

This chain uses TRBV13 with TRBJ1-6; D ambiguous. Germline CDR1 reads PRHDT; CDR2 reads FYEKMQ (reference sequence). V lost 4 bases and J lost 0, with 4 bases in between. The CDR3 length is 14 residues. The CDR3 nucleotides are TGTGCCAGCAGCTCTACCTCCTATAATTCACCCCTCCACTTT. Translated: CASSSTSYNSPLHF. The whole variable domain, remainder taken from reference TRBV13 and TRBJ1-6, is AAGVIQSPRHLIKEKRETATLKCYPIPRHDTVYWYQQGPGQDPQFLISFYEKMQSDKGSIPDRFSAQQFSDYHSELNMSSLELGDSALYFCASSSTSYNSPLHFGNGTRLTVT.

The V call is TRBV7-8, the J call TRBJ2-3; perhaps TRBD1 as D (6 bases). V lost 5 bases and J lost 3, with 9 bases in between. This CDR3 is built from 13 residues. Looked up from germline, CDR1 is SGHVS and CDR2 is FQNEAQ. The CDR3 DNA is TGTGCCAGCAGCCGGGACAAAACAGATACGCAGTATTTT. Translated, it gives CASSRDKTDTQYF.

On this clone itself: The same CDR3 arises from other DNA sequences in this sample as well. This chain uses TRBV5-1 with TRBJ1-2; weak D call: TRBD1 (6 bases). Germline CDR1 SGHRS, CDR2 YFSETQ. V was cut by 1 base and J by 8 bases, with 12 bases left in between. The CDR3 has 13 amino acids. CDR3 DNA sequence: TGCGCCAGCAGCTTGCAGGGGTCGGGCGGCTACACCTTC. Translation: CASSLQGSGGYTF.

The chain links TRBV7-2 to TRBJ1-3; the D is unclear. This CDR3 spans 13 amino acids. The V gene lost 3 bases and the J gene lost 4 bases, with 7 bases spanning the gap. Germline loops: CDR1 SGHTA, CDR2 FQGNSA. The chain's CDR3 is CASSFMSGNTIYF. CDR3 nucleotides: TGTGCCAGCAGCTTTATGTCGGGAAACACCATATATTTT.

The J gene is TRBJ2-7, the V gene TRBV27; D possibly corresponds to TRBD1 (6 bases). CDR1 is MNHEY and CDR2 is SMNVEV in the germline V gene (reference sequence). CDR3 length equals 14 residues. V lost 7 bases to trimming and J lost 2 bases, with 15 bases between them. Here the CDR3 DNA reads TGTGCCAGCACCCCTGGAAGACAGGCCTACGAGCAGTACTTC. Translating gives CASTPGRQAYEQYF.

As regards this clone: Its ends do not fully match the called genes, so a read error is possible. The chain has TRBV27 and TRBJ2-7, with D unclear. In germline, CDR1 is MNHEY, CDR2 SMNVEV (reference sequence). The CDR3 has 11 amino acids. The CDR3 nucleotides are TGTGCCAGCATCCCGTGCTACGGGCAGTACTTC. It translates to CASIPCYGQYF.

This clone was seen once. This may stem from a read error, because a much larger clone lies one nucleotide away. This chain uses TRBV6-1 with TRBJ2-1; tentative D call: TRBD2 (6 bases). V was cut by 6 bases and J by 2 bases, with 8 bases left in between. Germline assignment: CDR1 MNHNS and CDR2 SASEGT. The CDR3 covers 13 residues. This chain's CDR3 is CASSRGTYNEQFF. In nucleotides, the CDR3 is TGTGCCAGCAGCCGGGGGACCTACAATGAGCAGTTCTTC.

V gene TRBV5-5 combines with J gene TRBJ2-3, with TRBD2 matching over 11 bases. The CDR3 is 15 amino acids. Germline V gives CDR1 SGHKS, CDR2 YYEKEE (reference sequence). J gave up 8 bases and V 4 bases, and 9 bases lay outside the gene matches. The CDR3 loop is CASSLVAGGPGTQYF. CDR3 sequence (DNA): TGTGCCAGCAGCCTCGTAGCGGGGGGGCCGGGTACGCAGTATTTT.

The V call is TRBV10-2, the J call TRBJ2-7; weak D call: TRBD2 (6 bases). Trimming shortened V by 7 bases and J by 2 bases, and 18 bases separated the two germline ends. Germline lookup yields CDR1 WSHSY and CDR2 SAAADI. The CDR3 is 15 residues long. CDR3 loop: CASIPWAGGTYEQYF. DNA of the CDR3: TGCGCCAGCATTCCCTGGGCAGGAGGGACCTACGAGCAGTACTTC.

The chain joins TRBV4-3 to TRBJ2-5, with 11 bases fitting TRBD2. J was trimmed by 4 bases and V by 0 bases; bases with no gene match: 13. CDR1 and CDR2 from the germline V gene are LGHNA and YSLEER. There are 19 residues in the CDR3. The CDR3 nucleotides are TGCGCCAGCAGCCAAGATTGGGTAACTAGCGGGGGAGGCACAGAGACCCAGTACTTC. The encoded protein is CASSQDWVTSGGGTETQYF.

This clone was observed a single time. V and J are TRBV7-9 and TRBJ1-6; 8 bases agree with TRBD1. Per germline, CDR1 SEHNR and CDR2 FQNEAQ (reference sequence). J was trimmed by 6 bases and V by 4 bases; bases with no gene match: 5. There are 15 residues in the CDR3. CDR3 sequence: CASSSITGGNSPLHF. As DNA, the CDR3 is TGTGCCAGCAGCTCAATCACAGGGGGTAATTCACCCCTCCACTTT.

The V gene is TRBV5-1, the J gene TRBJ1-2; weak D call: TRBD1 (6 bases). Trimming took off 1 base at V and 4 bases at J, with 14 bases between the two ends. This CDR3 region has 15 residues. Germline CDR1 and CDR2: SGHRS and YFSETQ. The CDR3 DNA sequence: TGCGCCAGCAGCTTGTTACAGGGAGGGGTCTATGGCTACACCTTC. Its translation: CASSLLQGGVYGYTF.

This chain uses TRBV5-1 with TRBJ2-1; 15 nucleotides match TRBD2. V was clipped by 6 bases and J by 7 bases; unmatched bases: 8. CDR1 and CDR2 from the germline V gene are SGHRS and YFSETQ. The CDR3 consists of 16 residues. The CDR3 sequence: CASTRGLAGGHNEQFF. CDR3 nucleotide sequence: TGCGCCAGCACCCGAGGACTAGCGGGGGGGCATAATGAGCAGTTCTTC.

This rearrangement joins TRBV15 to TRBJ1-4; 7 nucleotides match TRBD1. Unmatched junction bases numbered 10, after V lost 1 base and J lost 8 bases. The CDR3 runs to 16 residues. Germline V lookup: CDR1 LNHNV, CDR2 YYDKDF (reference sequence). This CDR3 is CATSRGKPGQTEKLFF. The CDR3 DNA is TGTGCCACCAGCAGAGGAAAACCGGGACAGACGGAAAAACTGTTTTTT.

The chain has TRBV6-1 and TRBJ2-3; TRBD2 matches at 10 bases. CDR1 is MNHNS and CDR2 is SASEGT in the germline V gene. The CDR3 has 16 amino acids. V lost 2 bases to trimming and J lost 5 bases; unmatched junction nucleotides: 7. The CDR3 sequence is CASSESLAGAIDTQYF. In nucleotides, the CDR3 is TGTGCCAGCAGTGAAAGTCTAGCGGGGGCAATAGATACGCAGTATTTT.

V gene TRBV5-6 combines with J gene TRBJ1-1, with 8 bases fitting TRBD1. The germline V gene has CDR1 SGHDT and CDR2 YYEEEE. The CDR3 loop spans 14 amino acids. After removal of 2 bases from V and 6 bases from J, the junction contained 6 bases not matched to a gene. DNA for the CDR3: TGTGCCAGCAGCTTTACCCCACAGGGGGCTGAAGCTTTCTTT. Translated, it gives CASSFTPQGAEAFF.

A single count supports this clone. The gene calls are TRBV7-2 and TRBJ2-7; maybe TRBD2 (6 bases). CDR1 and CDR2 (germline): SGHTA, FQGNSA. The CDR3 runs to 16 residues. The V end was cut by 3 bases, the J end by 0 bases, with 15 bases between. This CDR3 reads CASSFQSGLDSYEQYF. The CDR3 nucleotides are TGTGCCAGCAGCTTTCAATCGGGACTGGACTCCTACGAGCAGTACTTC. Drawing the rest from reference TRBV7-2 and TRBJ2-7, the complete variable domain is GAGVSQSPSNKVTEKGKDVELRCDPISGHTALYWYRQSLGQGLEFLIYFQGNSAPDKSGLPSDRFSAERTGGSVSTLTIQRTQQEDSAVYLCASSFQSGLDSYEQYFGPGTRLTVT.

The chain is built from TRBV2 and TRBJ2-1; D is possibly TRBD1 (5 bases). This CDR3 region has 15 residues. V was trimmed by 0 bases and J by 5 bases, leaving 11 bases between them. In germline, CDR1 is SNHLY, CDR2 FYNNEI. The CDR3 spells CASSEALPGHNEQFF. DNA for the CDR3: TGTGCCAGCAGTGAAGCGCTCCCAGGGCACAATGAGCAGTTCTTC.

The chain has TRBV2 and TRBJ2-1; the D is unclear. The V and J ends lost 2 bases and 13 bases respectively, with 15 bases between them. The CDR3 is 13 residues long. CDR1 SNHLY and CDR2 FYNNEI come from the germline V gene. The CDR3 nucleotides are TGTGCCAGCAGTGAACTCGACTGGTCCCTACAGTTCTTC. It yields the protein CASSELDWSLQFF.

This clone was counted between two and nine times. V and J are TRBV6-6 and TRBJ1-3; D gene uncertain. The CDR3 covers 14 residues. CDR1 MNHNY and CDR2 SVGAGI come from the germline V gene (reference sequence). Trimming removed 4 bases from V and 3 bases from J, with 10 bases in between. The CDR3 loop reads CASSSRTLGNTIYF. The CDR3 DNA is TGTGCCAGCAGTTCAAGGACTCTTGGAAACACCATATATTTT.

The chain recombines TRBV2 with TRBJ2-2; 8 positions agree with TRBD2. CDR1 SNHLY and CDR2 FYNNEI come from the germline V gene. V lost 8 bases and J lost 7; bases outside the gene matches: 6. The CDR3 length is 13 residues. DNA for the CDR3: TGTGCCAGCGGGACTAGGCGGGACGGGGAGCTGTTTTTT. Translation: CASGTRRDGELFF.

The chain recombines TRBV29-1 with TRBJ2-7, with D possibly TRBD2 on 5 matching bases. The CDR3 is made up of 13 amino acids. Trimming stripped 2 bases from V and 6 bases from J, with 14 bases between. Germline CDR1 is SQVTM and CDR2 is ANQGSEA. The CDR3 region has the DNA TGCAGCGTTGAAAGCGGACTTCCTCTCGAGCAGTACTTC. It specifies CSVESGLPLEQYF.

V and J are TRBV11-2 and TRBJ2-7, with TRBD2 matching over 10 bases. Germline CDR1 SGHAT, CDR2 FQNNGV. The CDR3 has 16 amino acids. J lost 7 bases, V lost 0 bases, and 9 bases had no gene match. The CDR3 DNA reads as TGTGCCAGCAGCTTAGACCAGCGGGGGGGCTTCGTTGAGCAGTACTTC. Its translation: CASSLDQRGGFVEQYF.

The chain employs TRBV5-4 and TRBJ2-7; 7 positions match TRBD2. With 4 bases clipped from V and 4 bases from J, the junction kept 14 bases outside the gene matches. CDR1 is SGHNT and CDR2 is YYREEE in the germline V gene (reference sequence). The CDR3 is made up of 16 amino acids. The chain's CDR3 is CASSRDQQAGLYEQYF. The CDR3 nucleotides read TGTGCCAGCAGCCGGGACCAGCAAGCGGGGTTGTACGAGCAGTACTTC.

Here the CDR3 reads CASSEVGGGQETQYF. The CDR3 DNA follows: TGTGCCAGCAGTGAAGTAGGGGGGGGCCAAGAGACCCAGTACTTC. This chain connects TRBV6-1 to TRBJ2-5; maybe TRBD2 (7 bases). Trimming took off 1 base at V and 1 base at J, with 10 bases between the two ends. CDR1 is MNHNS and CDR2 is SASEGT in the germline V gene. CDR3 length: 15 amino acids.

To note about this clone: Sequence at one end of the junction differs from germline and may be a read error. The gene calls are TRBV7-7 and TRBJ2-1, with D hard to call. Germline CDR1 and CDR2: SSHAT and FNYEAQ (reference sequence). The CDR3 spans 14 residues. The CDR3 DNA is TGTGCTAGCAGCCCACAAGTCTCCTACAATGAGCAGTTCTTC. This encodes CASSPQVSYNEQFF. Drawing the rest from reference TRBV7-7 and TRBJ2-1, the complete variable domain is GAGVSQSPRYKVTKRGQDVTLRCDPISSHATLYWYQQALGQGPEFLTYFNYEAQPDKSGLPSDRFSAERPEGSISTLTIQRTEQRDSAMYRCASSPQVSYNEQFFGPGTRLTVL.

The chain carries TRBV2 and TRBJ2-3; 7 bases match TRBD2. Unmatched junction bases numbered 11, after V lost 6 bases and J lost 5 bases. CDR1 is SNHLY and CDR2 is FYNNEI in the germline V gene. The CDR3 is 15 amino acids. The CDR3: CASRNRRGVRDTQYF. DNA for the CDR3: TGTGCCAGCAGGAACCGCCGGGGGGTGAGAGATACGCAGTATTTT.

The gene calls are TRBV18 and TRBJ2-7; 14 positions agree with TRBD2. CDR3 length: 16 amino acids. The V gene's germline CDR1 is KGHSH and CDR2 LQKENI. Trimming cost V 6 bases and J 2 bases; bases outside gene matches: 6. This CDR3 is CASSPGLAGVAYEQYF. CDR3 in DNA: TGTGCCAGCTCTCCGGGACTAGCGGGGGTGGCCTACGAGCAGTACTTC. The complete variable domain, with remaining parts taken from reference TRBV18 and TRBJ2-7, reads NAGVMQNPRHLVRRRGQEARLRCSPMKGHSHVYWYRQLPEEGLKFMVYLQKENIIDESGMPKERFSAEFPKEGPSILRIQQVVRGDSAAYFCASSPGLAGVAYEQYFGPGTRLTVT.

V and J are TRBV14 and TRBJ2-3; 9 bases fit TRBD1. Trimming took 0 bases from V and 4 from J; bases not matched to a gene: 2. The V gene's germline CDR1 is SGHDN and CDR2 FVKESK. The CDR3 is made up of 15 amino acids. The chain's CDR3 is CASSQEQGAADTQYF. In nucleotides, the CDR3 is TGTGCCAGCAGCCAAGAACAGGGGGCAGCAGATACGCAGTATTTT.

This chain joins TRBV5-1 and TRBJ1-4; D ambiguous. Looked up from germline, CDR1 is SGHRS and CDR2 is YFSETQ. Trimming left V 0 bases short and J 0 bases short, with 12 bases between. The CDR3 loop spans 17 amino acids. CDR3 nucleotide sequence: TGCGCCAGCAGCTTGGTGACTGGCGTCGCAACTAATGAAAAACTGTTTTTT. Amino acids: CASSLVTGVATNEKLFF.

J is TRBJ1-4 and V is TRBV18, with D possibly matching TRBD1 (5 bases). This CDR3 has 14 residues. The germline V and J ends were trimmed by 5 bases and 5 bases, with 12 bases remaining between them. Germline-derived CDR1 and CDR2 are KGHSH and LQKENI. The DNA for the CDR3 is TGTGCCAGCTCATCCCGACAGATGAATGAAAAACTGTTTTTT. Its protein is CASSSRQMNEKLFF.